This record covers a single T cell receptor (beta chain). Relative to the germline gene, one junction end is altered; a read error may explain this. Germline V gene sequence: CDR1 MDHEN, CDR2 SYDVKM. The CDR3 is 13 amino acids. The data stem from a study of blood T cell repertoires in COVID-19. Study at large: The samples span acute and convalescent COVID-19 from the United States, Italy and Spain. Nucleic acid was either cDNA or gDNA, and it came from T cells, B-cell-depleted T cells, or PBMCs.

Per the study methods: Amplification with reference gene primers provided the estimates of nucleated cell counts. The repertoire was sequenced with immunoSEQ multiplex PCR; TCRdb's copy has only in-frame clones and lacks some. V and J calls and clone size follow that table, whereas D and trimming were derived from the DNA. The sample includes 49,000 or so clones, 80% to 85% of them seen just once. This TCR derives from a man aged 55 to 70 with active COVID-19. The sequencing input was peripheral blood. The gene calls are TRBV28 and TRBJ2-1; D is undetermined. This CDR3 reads CASSLSPVAWQFF. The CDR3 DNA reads TGTGCCAGCAGCTTATCCCCCGTAGCCTGGCAGTTCTTC.